This T cell receptor (beta chain) originates from a study of T cells in narcolepsy. Study-wide context: Patients with NT1 or NT2 and healthy control donors were enrolled. General observations from the study: Autoreactive clonotypes reportedly recurred in blood of same and different patients, not controls.

Using immunoSEQ multiplex PCR, the repertoire was profiled, and TCRdb retains in-frame clones only, with some absent. The sample has 27,000 or so clones; about nine tenths are singletons. V gave up 2 bases and J gave up 4 bases, with 8 bases separating them. Germline values: CDR1 MDHEN, CDR2 SYDVKM. CDR3 length equals 13 residues. As to this clone: Its cognate antigen is unknown.

The rearrangement links TRBV28 to TRBJ1-2; D may be TRBD1 (5 bases). The clonotype originates from a human donor with narcolepsy. Sequenced input: CD45RA- memory CD4+ T cells from PBMCs. CDR3 nucleotides: TGTGCCAGCAGTTTAAGTGGGACCTATGGCTACACCTTC. Protein product: CASSLSGTYGYTF.